This T cell receptor (beta chain) was recovered during a study of control samples from healthy donors and cancer patients. The assay was immunoSEQ multiplex PCR, and TCRdb's table has in-frame clones only and misses some. The table has about 77,000 clones, approximately 92% seen once. The TCR originated in a woman aged 55-70 years in good health. The specimen sequenced was blood.

CDR3 region: CATSGGIQETQYF. CDR3 DNA: TGTGCCACGAGCGGGGGAATACAAGAGACCCAGTACTTC. V gene TRBV10-3 combines with J gene TRBJ2-5; 8 bases are shared with TRBD2. V lost 10 bases and J lost 2; bases outside the gene matches: 6. Germline V gene lookup returns CDR1 ENHRY and CDR2 SYGVKD. This CDR3 has 13 amino acids.